Each of the 22 T cell receptor beta chains below was sequenced from the same sample in a study of OX40 agonist ivuxolimab in advanced cancers. The table came from immunoSEQ multiplex PCR; TCRdb's copy has only in-frame clones and leaves some out. Of more than 50,000 clones in the sample, 86% were seen once. Material: CD4+ or CD8+ T cells sorted from blood, obtained in a trial of the OX40 agonist ivuxolimab. These TCRs come from an adult with an advanced solid tumor such as melanoma, head and neck, liver or kidney cancer.

The genes are TRBV6-5 and TRBJ2-3, with 11 bases fitting TRBD2. The CDR3 sequence is 16 residues long. V shed 4 bases and J 0 bases; nucleotides not matched to a gene: 3. CDR1 MNHEY and CDR2 SVGAGI come from the germline V gene. CDR3 sequence reads: CASSWGTSGSTDTQYF. Written as DNA, the CDR3 is TGTGCCAGCAGTTGGGGGACTAGCGGTAGCACAGATACGCAGTATTTT.

J is TRBJ2-7 and V is TRBV5-1, with D hard to call. The CDR3 is 13 amino acids. Trimming removed 0 bases from V and 0 bases from J, with 4 bases in between. Germline assignment: CDR1 SGHRS and CDR2 YFSETQ. This chain's CDR3 is CASSLVFSYEQYF. The DNA for the CDR3 is TGCGCCAGCAGCTTGGTTTTCTCCTACGAGCAGTACTTC.

This chain connects TRBV5-1 to TRBJ2-6; D not certain. CDR3 size: 18 residues. V shed 3 bases and J shed 3 bases, with 19 bases lying between them. The germline V gene encodes CDR1 SGHRS and CDR2 YFSETQ. The CDR3 sequence is CASSSVPGEGSGANVLTF. The CDR3 DNA is TGCGCCAGCAGCTCGGTCCCCGGAGAAGGTAGTGGGGCCAACGTCCTGACTTTC. The full variable domain, its missing parts supplied by reference TRBV5-1 and TRBJ2-6, is KAGVTQTPRYLIKTRGQQVTLSCSPISGHRSVSWYQQTPGQGLQFLFEYFSETQRNKGNFPGRFSGRQFSNSRSEMNVSTLELGDSALYLCASSSVPGEGSGANVLTFGAGSRLTVL.

The chain combines TRBV11-3 with TRBJ1-1, with 10 bases that match TRBD1. This CDR3 region has 16 residues. CDR1 and CDR2 from the germline V gene are SGHNT and YENEEA. V gave up 1 base and J gave up 11 bases; unmatched junction bases: 13. CDR3 sequence (DNA): TGTGCCAGCAGCTTAGCCGCGGGACAGGGGCCCCAGCGGGCTTTCTTT. Protein product: CASSLAAGQGPQRAFF.

This sequence joins TRBV5-4 and TRBJ2-2; D gene ambiguous. The V and J ends lost 0 bases and 5 bases respectively, with 5 bases between them. The germline V gene has CDR1 SGHNT and CDR2 YYREEE (reference sequence). The CDR3 sequence is 13 residues long. The CDR3 loop reads CASSLVLTGELFF. The DNA of the CDR3 is TGTGCCAGCAGCTTGGTCCTAACCGGGGAGCTGTTTTTT.

The sample holds a few counts of this clone. The rearrangement uses TRBV28 and TRBJ1-6; TRBD1 matches 7 bases. Per germline, CDR1 MDHEN and CDR2 SYDVKM. This CDR3 region has 16 residues. With V trimmed by 6 bases and J by 0 bases, 5 bases remained unmatched. DNA for the CDR3: TGTGCCAGCAGCGGGAGACAGGGCTCCTATAATTCACCCCTCCACTTT. Amino acids: CASSGRQGSYNSPLHF. The full variable domain, with the rest looked up from reference TRBV28 and TRBJ1-6, is DVKVTQSSRYLVKRTGEKVFLECVQDMDHENMFWYRQDPGLGLRLIYFSYDVKMKEKGDIPEGYSVSREKKERFSLILESASTNQTSMYLCASSGRQGSYNSPLHFGNGTRLTVT.

The genes are TRBV7-7 and TRBJ1-5; TRBD1 agrees at 10 bases. Per germline, CDR1 SSHAT and CDR2 FNYEAQ (reference sequence). The CDR3 has 16 residues. The CDR3 DNA is TGTGCTAGCTCCACTCGCCGGGACAGGGGAGATCAGCCCCAGCATTTT. It yields the protein CASSTRRDRGDQPQHF.

The rearrangement joins TRBV18 to TRBJ1-2, with TRBD1 matching over 9 bases. The length of the CDR3 is 16 residues. Looked up from germline, CDR1 is KGHSH and CDR2 is LQKENI. The V and J ends lost 4 bases and 6 bases, in that order; junction bases with no gene match: 12. CDR3 in DNA: TGTGCCAGCTCACAAGCCCGGGACAGGGTGGACGATGGCTACACCTTC. Residues: CASSQARDRVDDGYTF.

V gene TRBV14 combines with J gene TRBJ1-4; TRBD1 might be the D (5 bases). The CDR3 is 13 amino acids. V was shortened by 4 bases and J by 8 bases, with 11 bases between the two germline ends. Germline V gene data show CDR1 as SGHDN and CDR2 as FVKESK. CDR3 region: CASSRTWGEKLFF. CDR3 nucleotide sequence: TGTGCCAGCAGCCGTACCTGGGGGGAAAAACTGTTTTTT.

This clone was seen only a few times. The rearrangement links TRBV6-1 to TRBJ1-6; TRBD1 might be the D (6 bases). This CDR3 is 14 amino acids long. CDR1 and CDR2 (germline): MNHNS, SASEGT. Trimming took off 6 bases at V and 4 bases at J, with 10 bases between the two ends. CDR3 in DNA: TGTGCCAGCAGCCGGACAGAATATAATTCACCCCTCCACTTT. Its translation is CASSRTEYNSPLHF.

The gene calls are TRBV6-5 and TRBJ1-5; D remains unclear. This CDR3 is built from 15 residues. Trimming shortened V by 7 bases and J by 0 bases, and 13 bases separated the two germline ends. Germline lookup yields CDR1 MNHEY and CDR2 SVGAGI. The CDR3 nucleotides read TGTGCCAGCAAAACCCTACTGAATAGCAATCAGCCCCAGCATTTT. This sequence encodes CASKTLLNSNQPQHF.

This clone was detected ten times or more. The genes are TRBV4-3 and TRBJ1-2; 10 bases fit TRBD1. Germline values: CDR1 LGHNA, CDR2 YSLEER. V gave up 3 bases and J gave up 6 bases; unmatched junction bases: 10. The CDR3 totals 16 residues. The CDR3 is CASSQNPTGTGDGYTF. The CDR3 coding sequence is TGCGCCAGCAGCCAGAATCCTACCGGGACAGGGGATGGCTACACCTTC.

The rearrangement joins TRBV28 to TRBJ1-5; D might be TRBD1 (5 bases). The CDR3 runs 16 residues. Germline CDR1 and CDR2: MDHEN and SYDVKM. V lost 8 bases to trimming and J lost 2 bases, with 19 bases between them. The CDR3 sequence is CASRTPRGFRNQPQHF. The CDR3 coding sequence is TGTGCCAGCCGAACGCCGAGGGGATTCCGCAATCAGCCCCAGCATTTT. The full variable domain, rest sourced from reference TRBV28 and TRBJ1-5, is DVKVTQSSRYLVKRTGEKVFLECVQDMDHENMFWYRQDPGLGLRLIYFSYDVKMKEKGDIPEGYSVSREKKERFSLILESASTNQTSMYLCASRTPRGFRNQPQHFGDGTRLSIL.

The chain is built from TRBV7-9 and TRBJ2-4, with 8 bases aligning to TRBD1. The CDR3 contains 16 residues. The junction had 13 bases not matched to a gene; V was cut back by 5 bases and J by 7 bases. CDR1 and CDR2 from the germline V gene are SEHNR and FQNEAQ (reference sequence). The CDR3 reads CASSQTGTGRTNIQYF. CDR3 bases: TGTGCCAGCAGCCAAACCGGGACAGGACGAACTAACATTCAGTACTTC.

This chain links TRBV4-1 with TRBJ2-5, with 7 bases fitting TRBD2. Germline trimming cut 4 bases from V and 3 bases from J; bases unmatched to any gene: 8. Germline CDR1 MGHRA, CDR2 YSYEKL. This CDR3 spans 15 amino acids. The CDR3 spells CASSPGALAEETQYF. The CDR3 coding sequence is TGCGCCAGCAGCCCCGGCGCCCTAGCGGAAGAGACCCAGTACTTC.

The rearrangement uses TRBV21-1 and TRBJ2-5; the table's D call TRBD2 went unverified against the DNA. TRBV21-1 represents a pseudogene. CDR3 length: 17 residues. The CDR3 coding sequence is TGTGCCAGCAGCAAAGACCTAGCGGGGGGTCCTACGGAGACCCAGTACTTC. This gives the protein CASSKDLAGGPTETQYF.

This clone was detected a few times. The V gene is TRBV7-3, the J gene TRBJ2-5, with TRBD1 identical over 7 bases. V lost 5 bases, J lost 4 bases, and 7 bases stayed unmatched. This CDR3 region has 14 residues. Germline V gene data show CDR1 as SGHTA and CDR2 as FQGTGA. The CDR3 DNA reads TGTGCCAGCAGCCCTCAAGGGGGCGGAGAGACCCAGTACTTC. This translates into CASSPQGGGETQYF.

In this sample, this clone turned up once. The V and J genes are TRBV9 and TRBJ1-2, with 7 positions matching TRBD1. Germline assignment: CDR1 SGDLS and CDR2 YYNGEE. Trimming removed 3 bases from V and 8 bases from J; junction bases left unmatched: 4. The CDR3 loop spans 12 amino acids. CDR3 in amino acids: CASSANRGGYTF. The CDR3 region has the DNA TGTGCCAGCAGCGCGAACAGGGGAGGCTACACCTTC. The variable domain in full, with the rest retrieved from reference TRBV9 and TRBJ1-2, is DSGVTQTPKHLITATGQRVTLRCSPRSGDLSVYWYQQSLDQGLQFLIQYYNGEERAKGNILERFSAQQFPDLHSELNLSSLELGDSALYFCASSANRGGYTFGSGTRLTVV.

V usage is TRBV7-2 and J usage is TRBJ2-4; D is undetermined. V was trimmed by 5 bases and J by 6 bases, leaving 11 bases between them. CDR3 length: 13 residues. CDR1 is SGHTA, CDR2 FQGNSA, per germline. The CDR3 spells CASSPHDGNIQYF. The CDR3 region has the DNA TGTGCCAGCAGCCCGCATGATGGAAACATTCAGTACTTC.

The genes are TRBV15 and TRBJ2-1, with a possible D match to TRBD2 (6 bases). Trimming removed 0 bases at V and 4 bases at J, with 16 bases between. Germline V lookup: CDR1 LNHNV, CDR2 YYDKDF (reference sequence). The CDR3 extends over 17 amino acids. CDR3 loop: CATSRDWGTPSYNEQFF. The CDR3 DNA sequence: TGTGCCACCAGCAGAGATTGGGGGACTCCGAGTTACAATGAGCAGTTCTTC.

DNA for the CDR3: TGTGCCAGCAGGACGGGGGGGGACACCGGGGAGCTGTTTTTT. It encodes CASRTGGDTGELFF. The V and J genes are TRBV6-1 and TRBJ2-2, with 8 bases aligning to TRBD2. Germline CDR1 MNHNS, CDR2 SASEGT. This CDR3 is 14 amino acids long. J lost 3 bases, V lost 6 bases, and 3 bases had no gene match.

This clone is a singleton in its sample. The rearrangement joins TRBV6-5 to TRBJ2-7; perhaps D is TRBD1 or TRBD2 (6 bases each). This CDR3 has 14 residues. Trimming took 7 bases from V and 1 from J, leaving 14 bases between them. Per germline, CDR1 MNHEY and CDR2 SVGAGI. CDR3 nucleotides: TGTGCCAGCAAGGGGGGAAGGGGGTCCTACGAGCAGTACTTC. Translating gives CASKGGRGSYEQYF.